A selection of T cell receptor beta chains follows, all from one sample in a study of blood T cell repertoires in COVID-19. Measured with immunoSEQ multiplex PCR; TCRdb has only the in-frame clones, and not every one. Among tens of thousands of clones listed, under 80% were seen once. What was sequenced was peripheral blood. The origin of the receptors is a human donor in a cohort sampled during active COVID-19. Both conserved end residues are part of each CDR3. D genes are given only for firm matches. Not all rows give a size; the values are once, few, many and, for expanded clones, a class.

TRBJ1-1 NA TRBV5-1 TRBD1 CASSSGTAKAFF TGCGCCAGCAGCTCCGGGACAGCCAAAGCTTTCTTT
TRBJ1-5 NA TRBV5-5 NA CASSLVGFSNQPQHF TGTGCCAGCAGCTTGGTCGGGTTTAGCAATCAGCCCCAGCATTTT
TRBJ2-5 NA TRBV28 TRBD1 CASSLWRTGAEETQYF TGTGCCAGCAGTTTATGGAGGACAGGGGCCGAAGAGACCCAGTACTTC
TRBJ2-3 NA TRBV2 TRBD1 CASSRDRGTDTQYF TGTGCCAGCAGTAGGGACAGGGGCACAGATACGCAGTATTTT
TRBJ1-2 NA TRBV28 TRBD1 CASTEGQREGGYTF TGTGCCAGCACCGAGGGACAGCGAGAAGGCGGCTACACCTTC
TRBJ1-2 NA TRBV15 NA CATSRDGTTNYGYTF TGTGCCACCAGCAGAGATGGGACAACCAACTATGGCTACACCTTC
TRBJ1-2 once TRBV6-5 TRBD1 CASTRGTDGYTF TGTGCCAGCACCAGGGGGACGGATGGCTACACCTTC
TRBJ2-7 few TRBV21-1 NA CASSKGGASYEQYF TGTGCCAGCAGCAAAGGCGGGGCCTCCTACGAGCAGTACTTC
TRBJ2-3 few TRBV7-9 TRBD2 CASSLAAGGAGDTQYF TGTGCCAGCAGCTTAGCGGCGGGGGGGGCTGGAGATACGCAGTATTTT
TRBJ2-7 NA TRBV7-9 TRBD2 CASSLARGVSYEQYF TGTGCCAGCAGCTTAGCGCGGGGGGTATCCTACGAGCAGTACTTC
TRBJ1-1 NA TRBV5-1 TRBD1 CASSSSQGEVAAFF TGCGCCAGCAGCTCCTCACAGGGGGAGGTGGCAGCTTTCTTT
TRBJ1-5 few TRBV6-5 TRBD1 CASSWDRGGQPQHF TGTGCCAGCAGCTGGGACAGGGGAGGTCAGCCCCAGCATTTT
TRBJ2-7 NA TRBV28 TRBD1 CASSPGQGTYEQYF TGTGCCAGCAGTCCGGGACAGGGAACCTACGAGCAGTACTTC
TRBJ1-5 NA TRBV7-2 TRBD1 CASSLTGGGSNQPQHF TGTGCCAGCAGCTTGACAGGGGGGGGGAGCAATCAGCCCCAGCATTTT
TRBJ1-2 few TRBV19 TRBD1 CAIAAGDRGLGYTF TGTGCCATCGCCGCAGGGGACAGGGGGCTTGGCTACACCTTC
TRBJ1-3 NA TRBV28 TRBD1 CASKDRGKAGNTIYF TGTGCCAGCAAGGACAGGGGAAAAGCTGGAAACACCATATATTTT
TRBJ2-5 NA TRBV6-5 NA CASSYSPGKEETQYF TGTGCCAGCAGTTACTCCCCAGGGAAAGAAGAGACCCAGTACTTC
TRBJ2-7 NA TRBV28 TRBD1 CASSFRDRGYEQYF TGTGCCAGCAGTTTCAGGGACAGGGGGTACGAGCAGTACTTC
TRBJ2-7 NA TRBV5-1 NA CASSLLTANYEQYF TGCGCCAGCAGCTTGCTGACAGCCAATTACGAGCAGTACTTC
TRBJ2-7 NA TRBV6-4 TRBD1 CASRVLGQGATYEQYF TGTGCCAGCAGGGTACTAGGACAGGGGGCTACCTACGAGCAGTACTTC
TRBJ2-7 NA TRBV6-5 NA CASSGTYSYEQYF TGTGCCAGCAGCGGGACATACTCCTACGAGCAGTACTTC
TRBJ1-5 NA TRBV6-1 NA CASSAPPSWGGHLQPQHF TGTGCCAGCAGTGCTCCGCCCTCCTGGGGGGGACACCTTCAGCCCCAGCATTTT
TRBJ2-2 few TRBV2 TRBD2 CASRVGDLYQRGGPGELFF TGTGCCAGCAGGGTCGGGGACCTCTATCAGCGGGGGGGCCCCGGGGAGCTGTTTTTT
TRBJ2-1 NA TRBV9 NA CASSTRRQVKYNEQFF TGTGCCAGCAGCACCCGGAGACAGGTCAAGTACAATGAGCAGTTCTTC
TRBJ2-3 NA TRBV5-1 TRBD2 CASSLGGLAGVDTQYF TGCGCCAGCAGCTTGGGGGGACTAGCGGGAGTCGATACGCAGTATTTT
TRBJ2-1 NA TRBV6-4 TRBD1 CASREDRGSYNEQFF TGTGCCAGCAGGGAGGACAGGGGCTCCTACAATGAGCAGTTCTTC
TRBJ1-5 NA TRBV7-2 NA CASSSTGLSNQPQHF TGTGCCAGCAGCTCGACAGGCCTTAGCAATCAGCCCCAGCATTTT
TRBJ2-3 once TRBV7-9 TRBD1 CASSLQGGLNTQYF TGTGCCAGCAGCCTACAGGGGGGATTAAATACGCAGTATTTT
TRBJ2-3 NA TRBV7-7 TRBD1 CASSSTAGGLFNFTQYF TGTGCCAGCAGCTCGACCGCAGGGGGCCTCTTTAACTTTACGCAGTATTTT
TRBJ1-4 NA TRBV7-9 NA CASSLERGASATNEKLFF TGTGCCAGCAGCTTAGAGCGGGGGGCCTCCGCAACTAATGAAAAACTGTTTTTT
TRBJ2-1 once TRBV5-6 NA CASSSPGGSVGEQFF TGTGCCAGCAGCTCCCCAGGGGGGTCCGTGGGGGAGCAGTTCTTC
TRBJ2-7 NA TRBV5-6 TRBD2 CASSRPLAGALYEQYF TGTGCCAGCAGCCGCCCCTTAGCGGGGGCCCTATACGAGCAGTACTTC
TRBJ2-7 NA TRBV6-5 TRBD2 CASSYSGREGYEQYF TGTGCCAGCAGTTACTCGGGTAGGGAGGGCTACGAGCAGTACTTC
TRBJ1-2 NA TRBV13 TRBD1 CASSDRTGGKYGYTF TGTGCCAGCAGCGACAGGACAGGGGGGAAATATGGCTACACCTTC
TRBJ1-3 NA TRBV7-9 TRBD1 CASSQLDRANTIYF TGTGCCAGCAGCCAGTTGGACAGGGCAAACACCATATATTTT
TRBJ1-1 NA TRBV4-3 NA CASSQQIQGYTEAFF TGCGCCAGCAGCCAACAAATTCAGGGGTACACTGAAGCTTTCTTT
TRBJ2-5 NA TRBV27 NA CASSFNRETQYF TGTGCCAGCAGTTTCAACAGGGAGACCCAGTACTTC
TRBJ1-6 few TRBV12-3/TRBV12-4 NA CASSQSGSSPLHF TGTGCCAGCAGCCAGAGCGGCTCCTCACCCCTCCACTTT
TRBJ1-1 NA TRBV28 TRBD1 CASSSRQGAVWTEAFF TGTGCCAGCAGTTCCCGACAGGGGGCGGTGTGGACTGAAGCTTTCTTT
TRBJ1-6 NA TRBV5-1 TRBD1 CASSRGQDNSPLHF TGCGCCAGCAGCCGGGGACAGGATAATTCACCCCTCCACTTT
TRBJ1-2 NA TRBV4-3 TRBD1 CASSQAGGYGYTF TGCGCCAGCAGCCAAGCAGGGGGGTATGGCTACACCTTC
TRBJ2-1 few TRBV2 NA CASSDDSEQFF TGTGCCAGCAGTGACGATAGTGAGCAGTTCTTC
TRBJ1-3 NA TRBV21-1 NA CASGGAGEGGSGNTIYF TGTGCCAGCGGGGGCGCAGGGGAGGGTGGCTCTGGAAACACCATATATTTT
TRBJ1-2 NA TRBV5-6 NA CASSLTSSRGYGYTF TGTGCCAGCAGCTTGACCAGTTCGAGGGGGTATGGCTACACCTTC
TRBJ1-2 NA TRBV4-3 NA CASSQELDYGYTF TGCGCCAGCAGCCAAGAACTGGACTATGGCTACACCTTT
TRBJ2-7 NA TRBV4-1 TRBD2 CASSPVSGTSTYEQYF TGCGCCAGCAGCCCGGTCTCCGGGACTAGCACCTACGAGCAGTACTTC
TRBJ1-1 NA TRBV11-3 NA CASSLDTGMNTEAFF TGTGCCAGCAGCTTAGATACAGGCATGAACACTGAAGCTTTCTTT
TRBJ2-2 NA TRBV2 TRBD1 CASSANRGNTGELFF TGTGCCAGCAGCGCTAACAGGGGAAACACCGGGGAGCTGTTTTTT
TRBJ1-5 NA TRBV30 NA CAWSVRDNLQHF TGTGCCTGGAGTGTACGGGACAATCTCCAGCATTTT
TRBJ2-5 NA TRBV6-5 NA CASLPGQETQYF TGTGCCAGCCTGCCAGGGCAAGAGACCCAGTACTTC
TRBJ1-6 NA TRBV29-1 NA CSVGGDYNSPLHF TGCAGCGTTGGGGGGGATTATAATTCACCCCTCCACTTT